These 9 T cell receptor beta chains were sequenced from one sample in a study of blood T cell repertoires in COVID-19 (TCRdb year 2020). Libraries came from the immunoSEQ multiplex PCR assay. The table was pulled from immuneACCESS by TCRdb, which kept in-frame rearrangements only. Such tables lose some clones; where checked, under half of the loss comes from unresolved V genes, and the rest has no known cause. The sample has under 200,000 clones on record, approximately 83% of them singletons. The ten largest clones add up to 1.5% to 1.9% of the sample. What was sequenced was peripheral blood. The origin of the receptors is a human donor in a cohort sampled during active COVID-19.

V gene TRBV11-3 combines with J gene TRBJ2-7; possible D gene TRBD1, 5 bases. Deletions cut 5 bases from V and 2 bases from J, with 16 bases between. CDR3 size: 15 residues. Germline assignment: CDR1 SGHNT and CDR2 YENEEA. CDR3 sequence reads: CASSEQDGLAYEQYF. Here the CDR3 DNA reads TGTGCCAGCAGCGAACAGGACGGCTTGGCCTACGAGCAGTACTTC. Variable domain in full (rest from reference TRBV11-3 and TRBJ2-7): EAGVVQSPRYKIIEKKQPVAFWCNPISGHNTLYWYLQNLGQGPELLIRYENEEAVDDSQLPKDRFSAERLKGVDSTLKIQPAELGDSAVYLCASSEQDGLAYEQYFGPGTRLTVT.

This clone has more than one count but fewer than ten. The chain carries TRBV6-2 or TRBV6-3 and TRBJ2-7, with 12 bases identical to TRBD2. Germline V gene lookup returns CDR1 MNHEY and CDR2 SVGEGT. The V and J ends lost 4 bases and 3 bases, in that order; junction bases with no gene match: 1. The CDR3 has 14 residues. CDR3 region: CASSLTSGSYEQYF. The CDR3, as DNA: TGTGCCAGCAGTTTGACTAGCGGGAGCTACGAGCAGTACTTC.

The CDR3 bases are TGTGCCAGCAGTGCTACTTCTAACTATGGCTACACCTTC. This translates into CASSATSNYGYTF. The V and J genes are TRBV6-2 or TRBV6-3 and TRBJ1-2, with D uncertain. Trimming took off 5 bases at V and 0 bases at J, with 7 bases between the two ends. CDR1 MNHEY and CDR2 SVGEGT come from the germline V gene. CDR3 length: 13 amino acids.

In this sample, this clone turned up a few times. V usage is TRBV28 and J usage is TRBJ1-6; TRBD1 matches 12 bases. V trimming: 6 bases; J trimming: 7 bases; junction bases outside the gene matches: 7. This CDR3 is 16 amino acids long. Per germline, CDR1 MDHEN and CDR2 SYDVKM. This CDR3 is CASSPGTGGGNSPLHF. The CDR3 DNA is TGTGCCAGCAGCCCCGGGACAGGGGGCGGGAATTCACCCCTCCACTTT.

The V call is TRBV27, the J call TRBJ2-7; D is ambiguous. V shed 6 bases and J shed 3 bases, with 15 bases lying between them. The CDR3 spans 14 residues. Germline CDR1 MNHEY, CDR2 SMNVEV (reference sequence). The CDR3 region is CASSPARRSYEQYF. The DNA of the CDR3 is TGTGCCAGCAGCCCCGCGAGAAGGAGCTACGAGCAGTACTTC.

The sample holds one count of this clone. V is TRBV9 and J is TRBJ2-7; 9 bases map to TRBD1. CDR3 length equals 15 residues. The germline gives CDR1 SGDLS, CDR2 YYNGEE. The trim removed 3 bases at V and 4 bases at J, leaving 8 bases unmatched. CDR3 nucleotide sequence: TGTGCCAGCAGCGCCGACGGGACAGGGCAATACGAGCAGTACTTC. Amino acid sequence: CASSADGTGQYEQYF. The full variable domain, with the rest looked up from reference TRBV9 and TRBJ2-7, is DSGVTQTPKHLITATGQRVTLRCSPRSGDLSVYWYQQSLDQGLQFLIQYYNGEERAKGNILERFSAQQFPDLHSELNLSSLELGDSALYFCASSADGTGQYEQYFGPGTRLTVT.

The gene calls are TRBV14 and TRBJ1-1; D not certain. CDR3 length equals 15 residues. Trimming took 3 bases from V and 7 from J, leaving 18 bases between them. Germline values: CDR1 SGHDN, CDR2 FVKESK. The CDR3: CASSQRVPPSGEAFF. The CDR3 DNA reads TGTGCCAGCAGCCAGCGGGTCCCCCCAAGTGGTGAAGCTTTCTTT.

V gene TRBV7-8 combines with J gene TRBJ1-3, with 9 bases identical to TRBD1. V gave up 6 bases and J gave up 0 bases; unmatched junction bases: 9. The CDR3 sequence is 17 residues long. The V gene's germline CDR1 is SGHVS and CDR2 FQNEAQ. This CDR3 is CASSLGQGPSSGNTIYF. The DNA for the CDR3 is TGTGCCAGCAGTCTGGGACAGGGACCATCCTCTGGAAACACCATATATTTT.

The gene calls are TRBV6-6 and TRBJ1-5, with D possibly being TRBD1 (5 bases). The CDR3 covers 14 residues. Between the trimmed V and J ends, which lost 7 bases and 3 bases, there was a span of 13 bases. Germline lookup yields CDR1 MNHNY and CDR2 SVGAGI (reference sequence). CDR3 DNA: TGTGCCAGCACCACGGGGGTTAACAATCAGCCCCAGCATTTT. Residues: CASTTGVNNQPQHF.